A single sample is the source of the 30 T cell receptor beta chains below, sequenced in a study of blood T cells in healthy people across ages. PCR was performed a second time for about 6 to 12 cycles using a sample-barcoded 5' primer and a J-beta primer mix. One entry per CDR3 protein results from TCRdb running MiXCR on the 5' RACE reads. The sample shows hundreds of thousands of distinct CDR3 sequences, about 30% of them seen only once. Sequenced: blood. These receptors all come from an elderly woman in good health.

This clonotype has ten or more counts. The chain couples TRBV10-3 to TRBJ2-7; D ambiguous. V gave up 4 bases and J gave up 2 bases, with 9 bases separating them. This CDR3 is built from 13 residues. Germline V lookup: CDR1 ENHRY, CDR2 SYGVKD. In DNA form, the CDR3 reads TGTGCCATCAGTGTTTCTCCGGCCTACGAGCAGTACTTC. It yields the protein CAISVSPAYEQYF.

This clonotype was observed at least ten times. The gene calls are TRBV29-1 and TRBJ2-1; 7 bases match TRBD1. CDR1 is SQVTM, CDR2 ANQGSEA, per germline. The CDR3 covers 14 residues. The V segment lost 6 bases and the J segment 5 bases; nucleotides outside the gene matches: 10. The CDR3 DNA sequence: TGCAGCGTAAAAACCGGGACAGACAACAATGAGCAGTTCTTC. This gives the protein CSVKTGTDNNEQFF.

Concerning this clonotype itself: This may arise from a read error, as a much more abundant clone is one base away. The chain couples TRBV4-3 to TRBJ1-2; the D is unclear. Germline CDR1 is LGHNA and CDR2 is YSLEER. This CDR3 spans 13 amino acids. As DNA, the CDR3 is TGCGCCAGCAGCCAAGATCGCGGGGTTGGCCACACCTTC. Its protein is CASSQDRGVGHTF.

This clonotype was seen repeatedly, ten times or more. The CDR3 DNA reads TGTGCCAGCAGTCCTGTATATGAGCAGTTCTTC. Encoded protein: CASSPVYEQFF. The chain recombines TRBV6-6 with TRBJ2-1, with D hard to call. Germline CDR1 and CDR2: MNHNY and SVGAGI (reference sequence). CDR3 length: 11 residues. Trimming cost V 5 bases and J 8 bases, with 7 bases left between them.

The chain carries TRBV20-1 and TRBJ2-5; D remains unclear. V was trimmed by 1 base and J by 5 bases, leaving 8 bases between them. The CDR3 loop spans 12 amino acids. From germline, CDR1 is DFQATT and CDR2 SNEGSKA (reference sequence). The DNA for the CDR3 is TGCAGTGCTAGAGGCCCGCGGGAGACCCAGTACTTC. Protein: CSARGPRETQYF.

This clonotype has a count of ten or more. This rearrangement joins TRBV20-1 to TRBJ1-5; D remains unclear. The CDR3 length is 15 residues. V lost 6 bases, J lost 5 bases, and 20 bases lay in between. Germline V gives CDR1 DFQATT, CDR2 SNEGSKA (reference sequence). The CDR3 sequence: CSAPNGVLRHQPQHF. The CDR3 bases are TGCAGTGCCCCAAACGGGGTCTTGAGGCATCAGCCCCAGCATTTT.

Many counts were recorded for this clonotype. V is TRBV6-2 or TRBV6-3 and J is TRBJ1-5, with no clear D. The CDR3 consists of 13 residues. CDR1 and CDR2 (germline): MNHEY, SVGEGT. The V end was cut by 2 bases, the J end by 0 bases, with 2 bases between. The CDR3 sequence is CASSYNSNQPQHF. The CDR3 nucleotides read TGTGCCAGCAGTTACAATAGCAATCAGCCCCAGCATTTT.

This clonotype was seen repeatedly, ten times or more. This sequence joins TRBV20-1 and TRBJ1-1; D perhaps matches TRBD1 (6 bases). Trimming shortened V by 4 bases and J by 1 base, and 13 bases separated the two germline ends. This CDR3 region has 14 residues. In germline, CDR1 is DFQATT, CDR2 SNEGSKA (reference sequence). The CDR3 bases are TGCAGTGCTACAGGGGCTAGGGGGAACACTGAAGCTTTCTTT. Amino acids: CSATGARGNTEAFF.

The rearrangement joins TRBV14 to TRBJ1-1; 7 nucleotides line up with TRBD1. The CDR3 has 17 residues. Germline V gene sequence: CDR1 SGHDN, CDR2 FVKESK. V lost 0 bases and J lost 0; bases outside the gene matches: 7. This CDR3 reads CASSQEAGGVVNTEAFF. CDR3 sequence (DNA): TGTGCCAGCAGCCAAGAGGCAGGGGGAGTCGTGAACACTGAAGCTTTCTTT.

Many counts were recorded for this clonotype. The chain links TRBV20-1 to TRBJ1-4; no firm D call. Germline V gene sequence: CDR1 DFQATT, CDR2 SNEGSKA (reference sequence). Trimming took 0 bases from V and 7 from J, leaving 12 bases between them. CDR3 length: 14 amino acids. Here the CDR3 reads CSARDIQEGEKLFF. In DNA, the CDR3 is TGCAGTGCTAGAGATATTCAGGAGGGTGAAAAACTGTTTTTT.

The chain has TRBV29-1 and TRBJ2-1; a weak D match, TRBD2 (6 bases). The ends were cut back, 0 bases at V and 3 bases at J, with 18 bases in the middle. CDR3 length: 17 residues. Germline V CDR1 and CDR2: SQVTM, ANQGSEA. CDR3 sequence reads: CSVEDHGGISYYNEQFF. In DNA, the CDR3 is TGCAGCGTTGAAGATCACGGCGGGATCTCCTACTACAATGAGCAGTTCTTC.

This clonotype was picked up many times. This chain links TRBV9 with TRBJ2-4; TRBD1 matches 9 bases. This CDR3 region has 15 residues. CDR1 and CDR2 (germline): SGDLS, YYNGEE. Trimming removed 0 bases from V and 5 bases from J; junction bases left unmatched: 3. Here the CDR3 reads CASSVGDREENIQYF. The DNA for the CDR3 is TGTGCCAGCAGCGTAGGGGACAGGGAGGAAAACATTCAGTACTTC. Combining the CDR3 with reference TRBV9 and TRBJ2-4 gives the whole variable domain DSGVTQTPKHLITATGQRVTLRCSPRSGDLSVYWYQQSLDQGLQFLIQYYNGEERAKGNILERFSAQQFPDLHSELNLSSLELGDSALYFCASSVGDREENIQYFGAGTRLSVL.

CDR3 residues: CASSFISNEQFF. The CDR3 DNA is TGTGCCAGCAGCTTCATCAGCAATGAGCAGTTCTTC. The chain uses TRBV7-9 and TRBJ2-1; no clear D gene. Trimming shortened V by 3 bases and J by 6 bases, and 6 bases separated the two germline ends. The CDR3 has 12 amino acids. Germline CDR1 is SEHNR and CDR2 is FQNEAQ (reference sequence).

This clonotype was seen a handful of times. This may be a read error: a much more frequent sequence differs by one nucleotide. V and J are TRBV12-3 or TRBV12-4 and TRBJ2-5; TRBD1 matches 10 bases. This CDR3 comprises 16 residues. Trimming cost V 6 bases and J 11 bases; bases outside gene matches: 18. The CDR3 reads CASRSTGGFSNNEQYF. In nucleotides, the CDR3 is TGTGCCAGCAGGTCGACAGGGGGCTTTAGTAACAATGAGCAGTACTTC.

The sample holds many counts of this clonotype. The CDR3 DNA is TGTGCCAGCAGTTTAGTGGGACACTTGAACGAGCAGTACTTC. This sequence encodes CASSLVGHLNEQYF. V and J are TRBV12-3 or TRBV12-4 and TRBJ2-7; maybe TRBD1 (6 bases). V lost 1 base and J lost 5, with 12 bases in between. The CDR3 has 14 amino acids.

The J gene is TRBJ1-2, the V gene TRBV2; perhaps TRBD1 as D (6 bases). The CDR3 sequence is 14 residues long. CDR1 and CDR2 (germline): SNHLY, FYNNEI. V was clipped by 11 bases and J by 4 bases, with 20 bases between them. The CDR3 sequence: CAGTPEQGSYGYTF. The DNA for the CDR3 is TGTGCCGGCACTCCAGAACAGGGTTCCTATGGCTACACCTTC.

This clonotype was counted ten times or more. The V call is TRBV5-1, the J call TRBJ1-1; D uncertain. The CDR3 runs to 15 residues. Germline CDR1 and CDR2: SGHRS and YFSETQ. The ends were cut back, 0 bases at V and 1 base at J, with 10 bases in the middle. CDR3 sequence (DNA): TGCGCCAGCAGCTTGGAGCCGGGGAGGAACACTGAAGCTTTCTTT. This sequence encodes CASSLEPGRNTEAFF.

CDR3 residues: CASSLVGQGDEQYF. The CDR3 coding sequence is TGCGCCAGCAGCTTGGTGGGACAGGGAGATGAGCAGTACTTC. The chain is built from TRBV5-1 and TRBJ2-7; 9 bases are shared with TRBD1. The CDR3 spans 14 residues. In germline, CDR1 is SGHRS, CDR2 YFSETQ. Trimming cost V 0 bases and J 7 bases; bases outside gene matches: 5. Looking up the rest from reference TRBV5-1 and TRBJ2-7 gives the full variable domain: KAGVTQTPRYLIKTRGQQVTLSCSPISGHRSVSWYQQTPGQGLQFLFEYFSETQRNKGNFPGRFSGRQFSNSRSEMNVSTLELGDSALYLCASSLVGQGDEQYFGPGTRLTVT.

This sequence joins TRBV28 and TRBJ1-5; 7 nucleotides match TRBD1. This CDR3 region has 16 residues. In germline, CDR1 is MDHEN, CDR2 SYDVKM. The trim removed 3 bases at V and 7 bases at J, leaving 12 bases unmatched. The CDR3: CASSFDSTGLWQPQHF. The CDR3 region has the DNA TGTGCCAGCAGTTTCGACTCGACAGGGTTATGGCAGCCCCAGCATTTT.

A note on this clonotype: This may come from a read error, since a much larger clone is one base off. The chain employs TRBV12-3 or TRBV12-4 and TRBJ2-1; 7 nucleotides agree with TRBD1. V dropped 6 bases and J dropped 0; count of bases not matched to a gene: 14. CDR3 length: 18 amino acids. The CDR3 nucleotides are TGTGCCAGCAGACACAAACTTTTCGGACAGGACTCCTACAATGAGCAGTTCTTC. This codes for CASRHKLFGQDSYNEQFF.

In the case of this clonotype: A clone one base away is much larger, so this may be a read error. The V gene is TRBV7-2, the J gene TRBJ1-2, with a tentative D call TRBD1 (5 bases). Per germline, CDR1 SGHTA and CDR2 FQGNSA. The CDR3 consists of 14 residues. V lost 4 bases to trimming and J lost 2 bases, with 11 bases between them. In nucleotides, the CDR3 is TGTACCAGCAGCTCCCGGGGGGAGAACTATGGCTACACCTTC. Encoded protein: CTSSSRGENYGYTF.

There are a few counts of this clonotype. The chain recombines TRBV20-1 with TRBJ1-1; 10 nucleotides match TRBD1. V was clipped by 4 bases and J by 5 bases; unmatched bases: 13. The CDR3 consists of 16 residues. Germline V gene lookup returns CDR1 DFQATT and CDR2 SNEGSKA (reference sequence). CDR3 region: CSATTGDRGFGTEAFF. Here the CDR3 DNA reads TGCAGTGCTACTACCGGGGACAGGGGATTTGGGACTGAAGCTTTCTTT.

The chain carries TRBV7-9 and TRBJ1-2; maybe TRBD1 (6 bases). The CDR3 sequence is 16 residues long. Germline V gene lookup returns CDR1 SEHNR and CDR2 FQNEAQ (reference sequence). The V end lost 5 bases, the J end lost 4 bases, and 20 bases lay between the germline ends. CDR3 nucleotide sequence: TGTGCCAGCAGCCCCCTCGAGAGGGGGGGCGTCTATGGCTACACCTTC. This codes for CASSPLERGGVYGYTF.

For this clonotype: It may be a read error: a sequence one base away is much more abundant. This chain joins TRBV4-2 and TRBJ2-2; 10 bases are a match to TRBD2. CDR1 LGHNA and CDR2 YNFKEQ come from the germline V gene. The trim removed 0 bases at V and 6 bases at J, leaving 4 bases unmatched. This CDR3 region has 16 residues. CDR3 nucleotide sequence: TGTGCCAGCAGCCAAGAGCCAGCGGGGGGGCCCGGGGAGCTGTTTTTT. Its protein is CASSQEPAGGPGELFF.

This clonotype has ten or more counts. The chain has TRBV20-1 and TRBJ2-1; the D gene is possibly TRBD1 (7 bases). The CDR3 totals 11 residues. Trimming removed 6 bases at V and 14 bases at J, with 17 bases between. Germline V gene data show CDR1 as DFQATT and CDR2 as SNEGSKA (reference sequence). This CDR3 is CSASPDREEFF. The CDR3 coding sequence is TGCAGTGCCTCACCCGACAGGGAGGAGTTCTTC.

This clonotype was detected once. One junction end disagrees with the germline gene, perhaps due to a read error. The chain carries TRBV5-1 and TRBJ2-7, with a tentative D call TRBD2 (5 bases). CDR1 and CDR2 from the germline V gene are SGHRS and YFSETQ. The CDR3 is 16 amino acids. CDR3 sequence (DNA): TGCACCAGCAGCTCGCGTCCTTTAGACGGAGGAACCGAGCAGTACTTC. This gives the protein CTSSSRPLDGGTEQYF.

In its sample, this clonotype was seen many times. The gene calls are TRBV12-1 and TRBJ2-3; the table's TRBD2 call for D was not verified on the DNA. TRBV12-1 is shown as a pseudogene. The CDR3 length is 15 residues. CDR3 DNA: TGTGCCAGCAGCCGACTAGCATGCGGAACAGATACGCAGTATTTT. It codes for CASSRLACGTDTQYF.

This clonotype was seen many times. The J gene is TRBJ2-2, the V gene TRBV7-3; tentatively, D is TRBD1 or TRBD2 (6 bases each). CDR3 length equals 14 residues. Trimming removed 5 bases from V and 7 bases from J, with 14 bases in between. From germline, CDR1 is SGHTA and CDR2 FQGTGA. The CDR3 nucleotides read TGTGCCAGCAGCAACTTGGGGGGCAACGGGGAGCTGTTTTTT. It is translated as CASSNLGGNGELFF.

This rearrangement joins TRBV19 to TRBJ1-5; D gene uncertain. The germline V and J ends were trimmed by 6 bases and 0 bases, with 6 bases remaining between them. The CDR3 runs to 13 residues. Germline V CDR1 and CDR2: LNHDA, SQIVND (reference sequence). CDR3 sequence: CASRVNSNQPQHF. In DNA, the CDR3 is TGTGCCAGTAGAGTGAATAGCAATCAGCCCCAGCATTTT. Combining the CDR3 with reference TRBV19 and TRBJ1-5 gives the whole variable domain DGGITQSPKYLFRKEGQNVTLSCEQNLNHDAMYWYRQDPGQGLRLIYYSQIVNDFQKGDIAEGYSVSREKKESFPLTVTSAQKNPTAFYLCASRVNSNQPQHFGDGTRLSIL.

This clonotype has at least ten counts. The chain has TRBV20-1 and TRBJ2-1; TRBD1 matches at 11 bases. Unmatched junction bases numbered 12, after V lost 8 bases and J lost 6 bases. This CDR3 spans 15 amino acids. Per germline, CDR1 DFQATT and CDR2 SNEGSKA (reference sequence). As DNA, the CDR3 is TGCAGTCCTATCGACCGGGACAGGGGGGGCAATGAGCAGTTCTTC. Translated, it gives CSPIDRDRGGNEQFF.